This T cell receptor beta chain was recovered during a study of cytomegalovirus exposure and HLA in healthy donors. In the study overall: Previous work identified roughly 110 million unique TCR beta sequences from about 179 million T cells.

This PCR relied on a set of 60 Vbeta primers and 13 Jbeta primers. Produced via immunoSEQ multiplex PCR; TCRdb's table is partial and in-frame only. Counted here are 150,000 to 200,000 clones, roughly four fifths occurring once; the ten biggest clones make up 0.95% to 1.1%. This clone showed up just a few times. Its target is not known. General observations from the study: In a later analysis, HLA-associated TCR beta chains were more clonally expanded than equally common others.

This clonotype originated in a woman aged 40 to 50 in good health and CMV-seronegative. The sample comprised PBMCs.

The CDR3 spells CASSPKGFLAGGNEQFF. Written as DNA, the CDR3 is TGTGCCAGCAGCCCAAAGGGGTTCCTAGCGGGAGGCAATGAGCAGTTCTTC. The rearrangement links TRBV7-9 to TRBJ2-1; 11 bases map to TRBD2. CDR1 is SEHNR, CDR2 FQNEAQ, per germline (reference sequence). The trim removed 5 bases at V and 6 bases at J, leaving 12 bases unmatched. The CDR3 has 17 residues.